The 8 T cell receptor beta chains listed next were all sequenced from one sample in a study of graft-versus-host responses after intestinal transplantation. The repertoire was sequenced with immunoSEQ multiplex PCR; TCRdb's copy has only in-frame clones and lacks some. The sample holds roughly 21,000 clones, about 35% seen once. Responders labeled with CFSE (approximately 200,000) were plated with approximately 200,000 irradiated, violet-dye-labeled stimulators. Material: alloreactive CD8+ T cells from a mixed lymphocyte reaction culture, obtained before intestinal transplant. Subset noted: CFSE-low proliferating T cells sorted from approximately 6-day pre-transplant mixed lymphocyte reaction (GvH or HvG direction). The receptors here all came from a human patient who received an intestinal transplant.

This clone was observed a few times. The J gene is TRBJ2-7, the V gene TRBV5-4, with TRBD1 matching 7 bases. V shed 3 bases and J 0 bases; nucleotides not matched to a gene: 9. Germline V lookup: CDR1 SGHNT, CDR2 YYREEE (reference sequence). CDR3 length equals 16 residues. CDR3 sequence (DNA): TGTGCCAGCAGCTGTGAAACGGACAGGAGCTCCTACGAGCAGTACTTC. Its protein product is CASSCETDRSSYEQYF.

The chain has TRBV6-6 and TRBJ2-5; no reliable D call. This CDR3 has 16 amino acids. Germline-derived CDR1 and CDR2 are MNHNY and SVGAGI (reference sequence). Trimming cost V 5 bases and J 0 bases, with 16 bases left between them. Here the CDR3 DNA reads TGTGCCAGCAGTGTATTACAGTTATCGTACCAAGAGACCCAGTACTTC. It codes for CASSVLQLSYQETQYF.

The chain is built from TRBV7-6 and TRBJ2-1; D is possibly TRBD2 (5 bases). This CDR3 spans 17 amino acids. V lost 2 bases, J lost 6 bases, and 20 bases lay in between. Looked up from germline, CDR1 is SGHVS and CDR2 is FNYEAQ. CDR3 coding DNA: TGTGCCAGCAGCTTATACGTCGGGGTCAGGATGGGCAATGAGCAGTTCTTC. Protein sequence: CASSLYVGVRMGNEQFF.

This clone was found a few times. V usage is TRBV7-6 and J usage is TRBJ1-2, with D tentatively TRBD1 (5 bases). Germline CDR1 and CDR2: SGHVS and FNYEAQ. Trimming took off 5 bases at V and 3 bases at J, with 19 bases between the two ends. The CDR3 length is 16 residues. The CDR3 region is CASSPRNRNSYYGYTF. The CDR3 DNA reads TGTGCCAGCAGCCCACGTAACAGGAACTCATACTATGGCTACACCTTC.

This clone was counted only a few times. V usage is TRBV7-3 and J usage is TRBJ1-3; weak D call: TRBD1 (5 bases). CDR3 length: 15 amino acids. Germline CDR1 and CDR2: SGHTA and FQGTGA. Trimming took 4 bases from V and 0 from J, leaving 10 bases between them. Written as DNA, the CDR3 is TGTGCCAGCAGCTCGGACGGGACCTCTGGAAACACCATATATTTT. Amino acids: CASSSDGTSGNTIYF.

The V call is TRBV2, the J call TRBJ2-3, with D possibly called TRBD1 or TRBD2 (5 bases each). Between the trimmed V and J ends, which lost 3 bases and 1 base, there was a span of 8 bases. Germline values: CDR1 SNHLY, CDR2 FYNNEI. This CDR3 contains 14 residues. The CDR3, as DNA: TGTGCCAGCAGTGACCGGGACCGCACAGATACGCAGTATTTT. Amino acid sequence: CASSDRDRTDTQYF.

The genes are TRBV19 and TRBJ1-1; D gene uncertain. Germline-derived CDR1 and CDR2 are LNHDA and SQIVND (reference sequence). V lost 1 base to trimming and J lost 0 bases, with 6 bases between them. The CDR3 runs to 14 residues. CDR3 DNA: TGTGCCAGTAGTATAGTGGGTATGAACACTGAAGCTTTCTTT. It specifies CASSIVGMNTEAFF.

This chain uses TRBV29-1 with TRBJ2-7; the D gene is possibly TRBD1 (5 bases). The CDR3 extends over 13 amino acids. Trimming removed 5 bases from V and 2 bases from J, with 13 bases in between. The germline gives CDR1 SQVTM, CDR2 ANQGSEA. CDR3 sequence: CSVRSDRAYEQYF. The DNA for the CDR3 is TGCAGCGTTCGGTCTGACAGAGCCTACGAGCAGTACTTC.